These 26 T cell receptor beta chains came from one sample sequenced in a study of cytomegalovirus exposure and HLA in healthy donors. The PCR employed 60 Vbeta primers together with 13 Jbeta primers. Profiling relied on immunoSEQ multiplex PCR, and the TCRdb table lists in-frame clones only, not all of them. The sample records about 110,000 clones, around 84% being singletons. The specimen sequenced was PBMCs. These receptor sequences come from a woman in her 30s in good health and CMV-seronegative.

The CDR3 is CASSQGLLAGGPSGNEQFF. CDR3 in DNA: TGCGCCAGCAGCCAGGGACTTCTAGCGGGAGGGCCTTCGGGGAATGAGCAGTTCTTC. This rearrangement joins TRBV4-3 to TRBJ2-1; 12 bases line up with TRBD2. The CDR3 runs to 19 residues. The germline V gene encodes CDR1 LGHNA and CDR2 YSLEER. The ends lost 3 bases at V and 7 bases at J; junction bases unmatched: 16.

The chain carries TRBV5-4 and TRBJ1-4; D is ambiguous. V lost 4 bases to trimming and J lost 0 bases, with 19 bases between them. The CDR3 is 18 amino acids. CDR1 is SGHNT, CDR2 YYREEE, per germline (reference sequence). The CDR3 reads CASSLTWTGDPTNEKLFF. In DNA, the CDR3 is TGTGCCAGCAGCCTGACCTGGACTGGCGATCCAACTAATGAAAAACTGTTTTTT.

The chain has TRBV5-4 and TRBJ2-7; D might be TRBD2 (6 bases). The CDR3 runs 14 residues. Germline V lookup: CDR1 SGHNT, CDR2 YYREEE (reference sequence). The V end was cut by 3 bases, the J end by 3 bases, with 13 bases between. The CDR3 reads CASSSRTNHYEQYF. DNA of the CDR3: TGTGCCAGCAGCTCCCGGACTAACCACTACGAGCAGTACTTC.

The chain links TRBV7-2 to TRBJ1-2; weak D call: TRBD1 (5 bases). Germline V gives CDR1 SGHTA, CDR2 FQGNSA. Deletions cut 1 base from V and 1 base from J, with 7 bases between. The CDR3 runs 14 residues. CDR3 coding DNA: TGTGCCAGCAGCTTAGAAGGGGTTAACTATGGCTACACCTTC. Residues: CASSLEGVNYGYTF.

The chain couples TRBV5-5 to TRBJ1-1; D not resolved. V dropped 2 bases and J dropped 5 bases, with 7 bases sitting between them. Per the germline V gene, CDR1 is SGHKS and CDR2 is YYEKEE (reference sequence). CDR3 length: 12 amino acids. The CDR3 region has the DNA TGTGCCAGCAGCTTTTGGCAAACTGAAGCTTTCTTT. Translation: CASSFWQTEAFF.

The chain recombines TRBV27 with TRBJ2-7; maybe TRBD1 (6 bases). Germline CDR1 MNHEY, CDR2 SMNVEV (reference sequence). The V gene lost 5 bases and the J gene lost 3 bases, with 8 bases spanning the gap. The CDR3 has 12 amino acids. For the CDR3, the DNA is TGTGCCAGCAGTCCACAGGGCTACGAGCAGTACTTC. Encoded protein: CASSPQGYEQYF.

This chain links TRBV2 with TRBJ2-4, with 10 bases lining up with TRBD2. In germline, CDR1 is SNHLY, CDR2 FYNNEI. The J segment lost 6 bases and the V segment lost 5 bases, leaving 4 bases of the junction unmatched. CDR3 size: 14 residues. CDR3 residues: CASSHRTSGNIQYF. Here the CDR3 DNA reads TGTGCCAGCAGTCATCGGACTAGCGGAAACATTCAGTACTTC.

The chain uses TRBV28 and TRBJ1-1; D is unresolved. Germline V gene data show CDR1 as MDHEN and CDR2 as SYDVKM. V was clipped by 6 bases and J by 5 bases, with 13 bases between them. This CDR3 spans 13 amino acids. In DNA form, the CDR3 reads TGTGCCAGCAGCGGGAGGGTAGAGACTGAAGCTTTCTTT. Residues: CASSGRVETEAFF.

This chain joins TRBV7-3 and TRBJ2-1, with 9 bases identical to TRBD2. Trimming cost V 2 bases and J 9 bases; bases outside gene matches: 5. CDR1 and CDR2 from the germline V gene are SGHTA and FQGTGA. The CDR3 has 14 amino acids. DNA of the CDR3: TGTGCCAGCAGCTTAGCGGGAGGGGGCAGTGAGCAGTTCTTC. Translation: CASSLAGGGSEQFF.

The CDR3 coding sequence is TGTGCCAGCAGCCGCCGGACAGGGGCCCACCAAGAGACCCAGTACTTC. As protein: CASSRRTGAHQETQYF. The chain is built from TRBV28 and TRBJ2-5, with 9 bases lining up with TRBD1. Germline-derived CDR1 and CDR2 are MDHEN and SYDVKM. CDR3 length: 16 residues. Germline trimming cut 6 bases from V and 0 bases from J; bases unmatched to any gene: 8.

CDR3 nucleotides: TGTGCCAGCAGCTTAGAGCGTGGCTACGAGCAGTACTTC. It encodes CASSLERGYEQYF. V and J are TRBV11-3 and TRBJ2-7; D is uncertain. Trimming removed 0 bases at V and 3 bases at J, with 6 bases between. The CDR3 is 13 amino acids. Germline V gene sequence: CDR1 SGHNT, CDR2 YENEEA.

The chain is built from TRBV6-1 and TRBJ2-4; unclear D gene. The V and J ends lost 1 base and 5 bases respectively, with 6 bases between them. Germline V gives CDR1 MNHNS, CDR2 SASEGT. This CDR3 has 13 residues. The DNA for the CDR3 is TGTGCCAGCAGTGAAGTGGCGGAAAACATTCAGTACTTC. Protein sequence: CASSEVAENIQYF.

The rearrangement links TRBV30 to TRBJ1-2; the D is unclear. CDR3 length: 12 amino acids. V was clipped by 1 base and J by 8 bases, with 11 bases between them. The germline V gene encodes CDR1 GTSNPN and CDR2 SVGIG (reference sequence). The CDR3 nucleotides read TGTGCCTGGAGTGCCGGGAGGGAAGGCTACACCTTC. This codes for CAWSAGREGYTF.

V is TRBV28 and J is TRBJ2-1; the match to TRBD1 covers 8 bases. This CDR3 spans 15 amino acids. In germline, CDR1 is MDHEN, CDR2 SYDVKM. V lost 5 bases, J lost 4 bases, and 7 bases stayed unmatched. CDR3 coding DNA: TGTGCCAGCAGTCCCAGACAGGGGAATTACAATGAGCAGTTCTTC. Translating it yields CASSPRQGNYNEQFF.

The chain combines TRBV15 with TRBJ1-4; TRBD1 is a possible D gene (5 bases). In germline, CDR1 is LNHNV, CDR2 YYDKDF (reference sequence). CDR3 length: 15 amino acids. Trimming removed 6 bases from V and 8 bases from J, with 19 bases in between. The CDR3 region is CATRIGAGNREKLFF. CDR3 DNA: TGTGCCACCAGAATTGGGGCCGGCAATAGGGAAAAACTGTTTTTT.

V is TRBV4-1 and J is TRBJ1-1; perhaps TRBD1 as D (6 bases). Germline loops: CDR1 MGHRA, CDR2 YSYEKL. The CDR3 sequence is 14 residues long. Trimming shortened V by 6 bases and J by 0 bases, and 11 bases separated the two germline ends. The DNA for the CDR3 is TGCGCCAGCAGGAACAGGGCCTTGAACACTGAAGCTTTCTTT. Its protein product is CASRNRALNTEAFF.

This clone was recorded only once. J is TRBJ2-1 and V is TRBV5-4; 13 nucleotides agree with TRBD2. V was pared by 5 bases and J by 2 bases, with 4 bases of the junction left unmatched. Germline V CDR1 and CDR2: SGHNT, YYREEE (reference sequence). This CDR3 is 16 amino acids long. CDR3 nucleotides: TGTGCCAGCAGTCGACTAGCGGGAGGACCCTACAATGAGCAGTTCTTC. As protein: CASSRLAGGPYNEQFF.

The CDR3 DNA follows: TGTGCCAGCAGCAGGACAGGAACTGGAAACACCATATATTTT. Its protein is CASSRTGTGNTIYF. V usage is TRBV9 and J usage is TRBJ1-3; 7 bases fit TRBD1. There are 14 residues in the CDR3. The junction had 3 bases not matched to a gene; V was cut back by 4 bases and J by 2 bases. CDR1 is SGDLS and CDR2 is YYNGEE in the germline V gene.

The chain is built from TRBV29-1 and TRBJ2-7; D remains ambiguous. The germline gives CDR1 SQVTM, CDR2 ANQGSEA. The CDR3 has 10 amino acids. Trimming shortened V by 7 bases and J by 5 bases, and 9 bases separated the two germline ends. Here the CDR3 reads CSAEADEQYF. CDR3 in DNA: TGCAGCGCCGAGGCGGACGAGCAGTACTTC.

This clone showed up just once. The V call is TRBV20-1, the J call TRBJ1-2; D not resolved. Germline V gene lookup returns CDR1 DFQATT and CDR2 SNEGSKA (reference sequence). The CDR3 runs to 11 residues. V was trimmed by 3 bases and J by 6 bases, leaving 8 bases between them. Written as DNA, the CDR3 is TGCAGTGCTAGGTTACAGAATGGCTACACCTTC. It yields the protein CSARLQNGYTF.

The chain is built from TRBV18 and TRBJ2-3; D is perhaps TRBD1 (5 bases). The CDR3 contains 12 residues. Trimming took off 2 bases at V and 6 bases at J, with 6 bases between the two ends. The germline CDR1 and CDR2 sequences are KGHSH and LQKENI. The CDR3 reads CASSPGADTQYF. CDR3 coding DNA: TGTGCCAGCTCACCAGGGGCCGATACGCAGTATTTT.

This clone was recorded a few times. The CDR3 DNA reads TGTGCCAGCAGCCCCCAAAGGGGGCTCACTAACTATGGCTACACCTTC. This translates into CASSPQRGLTNYGYTF. The chain employs TRBV4-2 and TRBJ1-2; 7 nucleotides match TRBD1. CDR1 is LGHNA, CDR2 YNFKEQ, per germline. The CDR3 has 16 residues. The V gene end was trimmed by 4 bases and the J gene end by 0 bases; junction bases not matched to a gene: 8.

The CDR3 loop reads CSVNSGTAYQETQYF. CDR3 nucleotides: TGCAGCGTAAATTCCGGGACAGCATATCAAGAGACCCAGTACTTC. The chain carries TRBV29-1 and TRBJ2-5, with 7 bases matching TRBD1. Losses at the gene ends were 6 bases for V and 2 bases for J; bases not matched to a gene: 12. The CDR3 extends over 15 amino acids. Per the germline V gene, CDR1 is SQVTM and CDR2 is ANQGSEA.

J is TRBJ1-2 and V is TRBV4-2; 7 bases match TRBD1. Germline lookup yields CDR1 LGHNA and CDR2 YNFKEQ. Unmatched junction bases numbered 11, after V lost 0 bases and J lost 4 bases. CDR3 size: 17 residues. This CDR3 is CASSQDPGYRDSYGYTF. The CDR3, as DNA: TGTGCCAGCAGCCAAGATCCAGGCTACCGGGACAGCTATGGCTACACCTTC.

CDR3 residues: CASSLDQGWTEAFF. The CDR3 bases are TGTGCCAGCAGTTTAGATCAGGGTTGGACTGAAGCTTTCTTT. The genes are TRBV27 and TRBJ1-1; maybe TRBD1 (5 bases). V shed 2 bases and J shed 5 bases, with 12 bases lying between them. Per the germline V gene, CDR1 is MNHEY and CDR2 is SMNVEV (reference sequence). This CDR3 has 14 residues.

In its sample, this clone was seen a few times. In nucleotides, the CDR3 is TGTGCCAGCAGTCCACTAGTGGGAAACTATGGCTACACCTTC. Translation gives CASSPLVGNYGYTF. This chain links TRBV27 with TRBJ1-2; D remains ambiguous. The V end was cut by 5 bases, the J end by 2 bases, with 12 bases between. The CDR3 covers 14 residues. Germline V gene data show CDR1 as MNHEY and CDR2 as SMNVEV (reference sequence).